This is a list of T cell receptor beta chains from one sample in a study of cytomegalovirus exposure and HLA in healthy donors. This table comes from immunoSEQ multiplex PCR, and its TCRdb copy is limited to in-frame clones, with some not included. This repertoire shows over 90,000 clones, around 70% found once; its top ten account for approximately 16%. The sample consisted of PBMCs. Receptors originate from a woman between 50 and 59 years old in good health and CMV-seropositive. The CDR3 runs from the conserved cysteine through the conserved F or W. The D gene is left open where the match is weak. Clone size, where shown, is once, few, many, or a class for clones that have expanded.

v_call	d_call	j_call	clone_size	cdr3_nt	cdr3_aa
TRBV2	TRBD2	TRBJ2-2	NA	TGTGCCAGCAGTGTAGACCTAGCGGCGAACACCGGGGAGCTGTTTTTT	CASSVDLAANTGELFF
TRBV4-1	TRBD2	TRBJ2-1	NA	TGCGCCAGCAGCCTCAAGCGGGAGGGTTCCTACAATGAGCAGTTCTTC	CASSLKREGSYNEQFF
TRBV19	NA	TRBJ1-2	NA	TGTGCCAGTGGTGAGATAGACAGCTATGGCTACACCTTC	CASGEIDSYGYTF
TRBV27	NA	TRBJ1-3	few	TGTGCCAGCAGTTCCCGGGGGATGGGGGAAGGAAACACCATATATTTT	CASSSRGMGEGNTIYF
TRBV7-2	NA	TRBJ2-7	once	TGTGCCAGCAGCTTAGAACAGCCCTACGAGCAGTACTTC	CASSLEQPYEQYF
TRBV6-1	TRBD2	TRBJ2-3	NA	TGTGCCAGCAGTGTACTAGCGGGGAGCACAGATACGCAGTATTTT	CASSVLAGSTDTQYF
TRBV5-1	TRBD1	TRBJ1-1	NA	TGCGCCAGCAGCTTAACAGGGGCCACTGAAGCTTTCTTT	CASSLTGATEAFF
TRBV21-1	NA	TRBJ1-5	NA	TGTGCCAGCAGCACCGCCGACAGGGGCGGCGAACAGCCCCAGCATTTT	CASSTADRGGEQPQHF
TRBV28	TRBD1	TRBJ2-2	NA	TGTGCCAGCAGAGGACAGGGTCCGGCCGGGGAGCTGTTTTTT	CASRGQGPAGELFF
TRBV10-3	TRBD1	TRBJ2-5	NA	TGTGCCATCAATGGACAGGAAGAAGAGACCCAGTACTTC	CAINGQEEETQYF
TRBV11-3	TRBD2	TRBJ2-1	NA	TGTGCCAGCAGCCAAGCGGGAGTCGGTGCTGAGCAGTTCTTC	CASSQAGVGAEQFF
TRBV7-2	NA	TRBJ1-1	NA	TGTGCCAGCAGCTCCGGAGGGGCCAACACTGAAGCTTTCTTT	CASSSGGANTEAFF
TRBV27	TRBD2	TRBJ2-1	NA	TGTGCCAGCAATCGCCCGGGAGGGGCTGAGCAGTTCTTC	CASNRPGGAEQFF
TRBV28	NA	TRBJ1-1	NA	TGTGCCAGCAGATATTCCTCGGTGAACACTGAAGCTTTCTTT	CASRYSSVNTEAFF
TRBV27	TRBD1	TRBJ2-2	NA	TGTGCCAGCAGCCCGACAGGGGAGAACACCGGGGAGCTGTTTTTT	CASSPTGENTGELFF
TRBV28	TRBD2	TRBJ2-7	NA	TGTGCCAGCAGGCCCAGGGGACTAGCGGGACTCTACGAGCAGTACTTC	CASRPRGLAGLYEQYF
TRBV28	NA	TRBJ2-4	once	TGTGCCAGCGGGGCCGATGGGGCCAAAAACATTCAGTACTTC	CASGADGAKNIQYF
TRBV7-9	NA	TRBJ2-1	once	TGTTCCAGCAGCTTAAAGGGCCCGGGCGGGTCTTACAATGAGCAGTTCTTC	CSSSLKGPGGSYNEQFF
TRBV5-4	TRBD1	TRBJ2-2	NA	TGTGCCAGCAGCTTAGGACAGGTTCAGACCGGGGAGCTGTTTTTT	CASSLGQVQTGELFF
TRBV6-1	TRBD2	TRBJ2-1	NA	TGTGCCAGCACCCTTAGCGGGAAAAATGAGCAGTTCTTC	CASTLSGKNEQFF
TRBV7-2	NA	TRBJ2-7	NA	TGTGCCAGCAGCCAAAGCCCCCAGACTCCAACCTACGAGCAGTACTTC	CASSQSPQTPTYEQYF
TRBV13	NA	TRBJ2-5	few	TGTGCCAGCAGCTTAGGGGGGGGGCTGCAGAGTACCCAGTACTTC	CASSLGGGLQSTQYF
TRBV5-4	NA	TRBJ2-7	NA	TGTGCCAGCAGCTTGGGGACTCCCCCGATCCCCTACGAGCAGTACTTC	CASSLGTPPIPYEQYF
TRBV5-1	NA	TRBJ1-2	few	TGCGCCAGCAGCTCAGGGAACTATGGCTACACCTTC	CASSSGNYGYTF
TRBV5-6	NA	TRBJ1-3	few	TGTGCCAGCAGTAAGGGGGAAACTCCTGGAAACACCATATATTTT	CASSKGETPGNTIYF
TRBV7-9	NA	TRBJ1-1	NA	TGTGCCAGCAGCTTCCGGAAGGGGCGCGCTTTCTTT	CASSFRKGRAFF
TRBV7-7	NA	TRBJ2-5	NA	TGTGCCAGCAGCTCTTCGGGACTCCCCCAAGAGACCCAGTACTTC	CASSSSGLPQETQYF
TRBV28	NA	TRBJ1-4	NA	TGTGCCAGCAGTTTACGGGGGGCAACTAATGAAAAACTGTTTTTT	CASSLRGATNEKLFF
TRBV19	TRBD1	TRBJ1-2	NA	TGTGCCAGTAGTATTTTCAGGGGGCTGAACTATGGCTACACCTTC	CASSIFRGLNYGYTF
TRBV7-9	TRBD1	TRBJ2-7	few	TGTGCCAGCAGCCCCGGGGGGACAGGGCCGCTGGGGCAGTACTTC	CASSPGGTGPLGQYF
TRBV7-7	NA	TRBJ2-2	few	TGTGCTAGCAGCCCGAATACAGGGCGAGGTACCGGGGAGCTGTTTTTT	CASSPNTGRGTGELFF
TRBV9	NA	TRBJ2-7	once	TGTGCCAGCAGCGTAGCTACGGGGTACTCCTACGAGCAGTACTTC	CASSVATGYSYEQYF
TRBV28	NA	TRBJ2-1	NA	TGTGCCAGCAGCCAAAGGGCGTGGCGGACAAGCTCCTACAATGAGCAGTTCTTC	CASSQRAWRTSSYNEQFF
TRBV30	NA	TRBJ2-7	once	TGTGCCTGGAGTACCTCCGGGATTTTGGTAAAGCAGTACTTC	CAWSTSGILVKQYF
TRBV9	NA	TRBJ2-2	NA	TGTGCCAGCAGCGCGGGGTTATGGACCGGGGAGCTGTTTTTT	CASSAGLWTGELFF
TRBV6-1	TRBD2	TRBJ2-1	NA	TGTGCCAGCAGTGTACCTAGCGGGAGTGTAGGCAATGAGCAGTTCTTC	CASSVPSGSVGNEQFF
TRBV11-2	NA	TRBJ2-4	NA	TGTGCCAGCAGCCCCGGTCTATGGGCCAAAAACATTCAGTACTTC	CASSPGLWAKNIQYF
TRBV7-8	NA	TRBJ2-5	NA	TGTGCCAGCAGCTTATTCACGGGCGGGGAGACCCAGTACTTC	CASSLFTGGETQYF
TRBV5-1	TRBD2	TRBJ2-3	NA	TGCGCCAGCAGCTCAACGGGAGGGACAGATACGCAGTATTTT	CASSSTGGTDTQYF
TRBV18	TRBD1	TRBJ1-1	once	TGTGCCAGCTCACCACGGACAGGGGGCGGATGGACTGAAGCTTTCTTT	CASSPRTGGGWTEAFF
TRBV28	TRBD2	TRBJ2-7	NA	TGTGCCAGCAGTTGGACTAGCGGGAGCGAGCAGTACTTC	CASSWTSGSEQYF
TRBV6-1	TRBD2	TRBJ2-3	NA	TGTGCCAGCAGAATAGCGGGCGAAGATACGCAGTATTTT	CASRIAGEDTQYF
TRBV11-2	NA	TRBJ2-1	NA	TGTGCCAGCAGCTCCCGGGGGAACCACAATGAGCAGTTCTTC	CASSSRGNHNEQFF
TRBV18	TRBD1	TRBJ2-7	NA	TGTGCCAGCTCCCCCTCGGGACAGGACTACGAGCAGTACTTC	CASSPSGQDYEQYF
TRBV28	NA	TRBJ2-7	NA	TGTGCCAGCAGGCGCCGCCGGGACTCGAGCTCCTACGAGCAGTACTTC	CASRRRRDSSSYEQYF
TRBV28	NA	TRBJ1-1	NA	TGTGCCAGCACCCAAATTATACGTGGCGGTGAAGCTTTCTTT	CASTQIIRGGEAFF
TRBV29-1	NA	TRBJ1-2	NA	TGCAGCGTTGAAGTAGTTGGGCGCGGCTACACCTTC	CSVEVVGRGYTF
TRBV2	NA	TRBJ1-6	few	TGTGCCAGCCGTGGTTCGAATTCACCCCTCCACTTT	CASRGSNSPLHF
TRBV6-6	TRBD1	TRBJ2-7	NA	TGTGCCAGCAGTTACGGTTCCGACAGGGCCGAGCAGTACTTC	CASSYGSDRAEQYF
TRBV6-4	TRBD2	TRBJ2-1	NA	TGTGCCAGCAGTGACTCCGGGACTAGCGGTTACAATGAGCAGTTCTTC	CASSDSGTSGYNEQFF
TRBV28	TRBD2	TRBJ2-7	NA	TGTGCCAGCGACAGTCCGGGACTAGCGGGAGTTTGGAGCGAGCAGTACTTC	CASDSPGLAGVWSEQYF
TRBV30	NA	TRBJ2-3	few	TGTGCCTGGAGTGAGGATAGCGGCACAGATACGCAGTATTTT	CAWSEDSGTDTQYF